The 3 T cell receptor beta chains below were found in one sample sequenced in a study of blood T cell repertoires in COVID-19. Sequenced by immunoSEQ multiplex PCR; TCRdb stores in-frame clones only, minus some. In the table there are 250,000 to 300,000 clones, around 85% of which are singletons. Specimen: peripheral blood. The receptor set was obtained from a woman aged 70 to 79 with acute or convalescent COVID-19.

The chain recombines TRBV19 with TRBJ1-2; possibly TRBD1 for D (6 bases). V lost 3 bases to trimming and J lost 5 bases, with 13 bases between them. CDR1 is LNHDA and CDR2 is SQIVND in the germline V gene (reference sequence). There are 14 residues in the CDR3. The CDR3 loop is CASSMRGTGYGYTF. In DNA, the CDR3 is TGTGCCAGTAGTATGAGGGGGACGGGATATGGCTACACCTTC.

This clone was picked up a small number of times. The chain combines TRBV6-5 with TRBJ2-7; TRBD2 is a possible D gene (6 bases). The CDR3 loop spans 14 amino acids. Germline V gene sequence: CDR1 MNHEY, CDR2 SVGAGI. The V end was cut by 5 bases, the J end by 3 bases, with 14 bases between. CDR3 nucleotides: TGTGCCAGCAGTCGAGGACTCGGGGGCTACGAGCAGTACTTC. It codes for CASSRGLGGYEQYF.

This rearrangement joins TRBV6-6 to TRBJ2-5; D is uncertain. CDR1 is MNHNY, CDR2 SVGAGI, per germline (reference sequence). There are 13 residues in the CDR3. Between the trimmed V and J ends, which lost 0 bases and 3 bases, there was a span of 5 bases. This CDR3 is CASSYSLKETQYF. The CDR3 nucleotides are TGTGCCAGCAGTTACTCGCTAAAAGAGACCCAGTACTTC.